This paragraph reports one T cell receptor (beta chain). The antigen remains undetermined. The length of the CDR3 is 17 residues. Germline V gene lookup returns CDR1 MNHNS and CDR2 SASEGT. V shed 4 bases and J shed 1 base, with 14 bases lying between them. The entry originates in a study of shared clonotypes between healthy human individuals. About the study: Every donor yielded three CD4 naive, three CD4 memory, two CD8 naive and one CD8 memory plate.

The data were produced by immunoSEQ multiplex PCR, yet TCRdb's version contains in-frame clones alone and is incomplete. This sample has some 87,000 clones, with about 70% found just once. Overall study results and limits: Tissue TCR repertoires likely differ from these blood-only repertoires. The four-donor shared clonotypes exceeded non-shared clonotypes in generation probability, with non-shared ones scoring lower.

CD8 memory was a combination that joined CD45RO+ cells with CCR7-negative CD45RA+ TemRA cells. The specimen was memory CD8+ T cells sorted from blood. Subset meaning: CD45RO+ cells pooled with CCR7-negative TemRA cells. This receptor was obtained from a man aged 25-45 years in good health. The chain combines TRBV6-1 with TRBJ2-6; D uncertain. In DNA form, the CDR3 reads TGTGCCAGCAGTGGGCGGCCTCTGGGGTCTGGGGCCAACGTCCTGACTTTC. Translated, it gives CASSGRPLGSGANVLTF.